This T cell receptor beta chain comes out of a study of CD8 T cells in Susac syndrome. Findings and caveats of the study: A relatively small number of individuals underwent TCR sequencing and HLA analysis.

In the case of this clonotype: Its antigen is as yet unknown.

Sequencing targeted TCR beta in T cells from blood (CD8+ and CD4+). Those who served as multiple sclerosis controls were treatment-naive patients with stable or active relapsing-remitting disease. This CDR3 comprises 16 residues. Germline loops: CDR1 KGHSH, CDR2 LQKENI. V lost 3 bases, J lost 3 bases, and 11 bases stayed unmatched. With random hexamers, about 0.45 to 1 ug RNA was reverse transcribed. The TCR beta CDR3 was amplified by immunoSEQ multiplex PCR across 54 Vbeta, 13 Jbeta. Each CDR3 protein gets one entry after TCRdb re-called the immunoSEQ multiplex PCR reads with MiXCR. The table shows approximately 150,000 distinct CDR3 sequences, with 80% to 95% occurring only once.

This TCR was sampled from a human donor with multiple sclerosis. The sequenced sample consisted of CD4+ T cells from PBMCs. The V call is TRBV18, the J call TRBJ2-7; 7 nucleotides align to TRBD1. CDR3 loop: CASSPNDPGGFYEQYF. CDR3 bases: TGTGCCAGCTCACCGAACGACCCAGGGGGATTCTACGAGCAGTACTTC.